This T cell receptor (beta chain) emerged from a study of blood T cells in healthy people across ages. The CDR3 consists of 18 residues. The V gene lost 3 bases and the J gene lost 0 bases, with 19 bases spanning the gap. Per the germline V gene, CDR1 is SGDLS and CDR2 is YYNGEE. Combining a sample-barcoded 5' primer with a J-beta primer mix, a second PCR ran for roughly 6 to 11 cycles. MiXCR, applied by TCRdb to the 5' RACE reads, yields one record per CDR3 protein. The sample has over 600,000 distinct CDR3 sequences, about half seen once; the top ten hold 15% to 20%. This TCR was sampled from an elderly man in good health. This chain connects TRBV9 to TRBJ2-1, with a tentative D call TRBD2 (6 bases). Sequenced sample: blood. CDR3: CASSGRLEDGRSYNEQFF. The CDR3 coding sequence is TGTGCCAGCAGCGGGAGACTAGAGGACGGGCGCTCCTACAATGAGCAGTTCTTC.